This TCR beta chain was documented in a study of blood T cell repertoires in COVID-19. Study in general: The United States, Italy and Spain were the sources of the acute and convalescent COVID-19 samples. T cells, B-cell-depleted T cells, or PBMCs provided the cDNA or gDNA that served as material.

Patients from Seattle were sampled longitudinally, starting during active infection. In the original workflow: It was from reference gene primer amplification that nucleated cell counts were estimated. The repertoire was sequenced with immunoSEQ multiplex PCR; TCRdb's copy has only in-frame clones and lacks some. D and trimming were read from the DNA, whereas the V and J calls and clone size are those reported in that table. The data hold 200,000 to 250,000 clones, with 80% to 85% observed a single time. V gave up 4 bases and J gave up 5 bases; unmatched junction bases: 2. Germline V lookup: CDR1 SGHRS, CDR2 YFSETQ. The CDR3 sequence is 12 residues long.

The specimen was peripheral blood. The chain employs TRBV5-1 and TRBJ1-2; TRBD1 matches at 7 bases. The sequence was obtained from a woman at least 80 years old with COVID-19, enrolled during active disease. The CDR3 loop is CASSQTGYGYTF. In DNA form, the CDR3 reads TGCGCCAGCAGCCAGACAGGGTATGGCTACACCTTC.